A selection of T cell receptor beta chains follows, all from one sample in a study of CD8+ T cells in alopecia areata. Assay: immunoSEQ multiplex PCR; the TCRdb copy retains only in-frame clones and omits some. The table lists 200,000 or so clones, 50% to 60% of them singletons. Sequences were derived from CD4+ T cells sorted from blood, sampled at week 0. All receptors come from a human donor with alopecia areata. CDR3s include the opening cysteine and the closing phenylalanine or tryptophan. The D gene is left open where the match is weak. A row's size may be missing; if present it is once, few, many or a size class.

TRBV5-5	TRBD1	few	TRBJ1-2	CASSFTGVPSNGYTF	TGTGCCAGCAGCTTCACAGGGGTCCCCTCTAATGGCTACACCTTC
TRBV11-2	TRBD2	once	TRBJ2-7	CASSLGRGLAVSYEQYF	TGTGCCAGCAGCTTAGGTCGCGGACTAGCGGTTTCCTACGAGCAGTACTTC
TRBV29-1	TRBD1	few	TRBJ2-5	CSVERDRGFGETQYF	TGCAGCGTTGAACGGGACAGGGGGTTCGGCGAGACCCAGTACTTC
TRBV5-4	-	-	TRBJ2-3	CATGTSTKDTQYF	TGTGCCACCGGGACAAGCACAAAAGATACGCAGTATTTT
TRBV7-9	-	few	TRBJ2-7	CASRRGAAWGEQYF	TGTGCCAGCAGGAGGGGGGCAGCTTGGGGCGAGCAGTACTTC
TRBV6-5	-	-	TRBJ2-3	CASSYSGRTDTQYF	TGTGCCAGCAGTTACAGTGGCAGAACAGATACGCAGTATTTT
TRBV5-4	-	-	TRBJ1-1	CASSLEKNTEAFF	TGTGCCAGCAGCTTGGAAAAGAACACTGAAGCTTTCTTT
TRBV6-1	-	once	TRBJ2-1	CASSEANTAYEGNEQFF	TGTGCCAGCAGTGAAGCAAATACAGCCTACGAGGGCAATGAGCAGTTCTTC
TRBV6-5	-	-	TRBJ1-1	CASSDARLNTEAFF	TGTGCCAGCAGCGACGCCAGGTTGAACACTGAAGCTTTCTTT
TRBV29-1	-	-	TRBJ1-1	CSVGPLTQLNTEAFF	TGCAGCGTCGGCCCCCTAACACAGCTGAACACTGAAGCTTTCTTT
TRBV29-1	-	few	TRBJ2-7	CSVAGGRVYEQYF	TGCAGCGTTGCCGGGGGAAGGGTCTACGAGCAGTACTTC
TRBV5-1	-	-	TRBJ2-1	CASSLDSAREYNEQFF	TGCGCCAGCAGCTTGGACTCAGCGAGGGAGTACAATGAGCAGTTCTTC
TRBV15	-	-	TRBJ2-7	CATSRAVTTYSYEQYF	TGTGCCACCAGCAGAGCGGTGACCACTTACTCCTACGAGCAGTACTTC
TRBV2	-	-	TRBJ2-7	CASSPQLGVDYEQYF	TGTGCCAGCAGTCCCCAACTCGGGGTGGATTACGAGCAGTACTTC
TRBV5-1	-	-	TRBJ2-1	CASSFQGNEQFF	TGCGCCAGCAGCTTTCAGGGAAATGAGCAGTTCTTC
TRBV2	-	-	TRBJ2-1	CASGEGWNNEQFF	TGTGCCAGCGGTGAGGGGTGGAACAATGAGCAGTTCTTC
TRBV27	TRBD2	once	TRBJ2-3	CASRSPGLADRTDTQYF	TGTGCCAGCAGAAGCCCGGGACTAGCGGATCGCACAGATACGCAGTATTTT
TRBV7-9	-	-	TRBJ2-1	CASSRYNEQFF	TGTGCCAGCAGCAGATACAATGAGCAGTTCTTC
TRBV6-5	TRBD2	-	TRBJ2-7	CASSSRLAGGREQYF	TGTGCCAGCAGTTCCCGACTAGCGGGAGGGAGAGAGCAGTACTTC
TRBV4-1	TRBD1	-	TRBJ2-5	CASSQDSGTGRMETQYF	TGCGCCAGCAGCCAAGATTCGGGGACAGGGAGAATGGAGACCCAGTACTTC
TRBV30	-	-	TRBJ2-4	CAWSVQRNIQYF	TGTGCCTGGAGTGTACAGCGGAACATTCAGTACTTC